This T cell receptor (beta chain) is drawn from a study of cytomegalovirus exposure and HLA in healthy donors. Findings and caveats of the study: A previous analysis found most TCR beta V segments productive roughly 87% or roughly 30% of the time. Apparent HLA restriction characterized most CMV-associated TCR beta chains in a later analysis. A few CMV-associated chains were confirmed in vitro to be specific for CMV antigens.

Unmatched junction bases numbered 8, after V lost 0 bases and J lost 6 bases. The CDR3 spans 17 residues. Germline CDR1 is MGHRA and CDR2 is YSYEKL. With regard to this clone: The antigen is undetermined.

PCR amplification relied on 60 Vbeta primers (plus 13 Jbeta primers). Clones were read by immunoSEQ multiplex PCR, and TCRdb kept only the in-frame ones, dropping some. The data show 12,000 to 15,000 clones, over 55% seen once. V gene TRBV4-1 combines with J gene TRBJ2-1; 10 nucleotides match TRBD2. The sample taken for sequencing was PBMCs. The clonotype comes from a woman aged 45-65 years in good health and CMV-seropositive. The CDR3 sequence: CASSQDPFRLAGNEQFF. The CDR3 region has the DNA TGCGCCAGCAGCCAAGATCCATTTAGACTAGCGGGCAATGAGCAGTTCTTC.